What follows describes a single TCR beta chain. The antigen remains undetermined. Clones were read by immunoSEQ multiplex PCR, and TCRdb kept only the in-frame ones, dropping some. The sample has about 73,000 clones, roughly 91% seen once. The germline gives CDR1 SGHDT, CDR2 YYEEEE. The CDR3 has 13 amino acids. Deletions cut 4 bases from V and 9 bases from J, with 14 bases between. These data originate in a study of radiotherapy plus CTLA-4 blockade in lung cancer. Broader study findings: Expansion in blood of tumor-derived TCR clones was seen after radiotherapy plus ipilimumab.

The chain uses TRBV5-6 and TRBJ2-1; TRBD2 is a possible D gene (5 bases). Here the sequenced sample was peripheral blood, taken from a patient treated with radiotherapy plus ipilimumab. This clonotype originated in a human donor with non-small cell lung cancer that progressed on radiotherapy plus ipilimumab. CDR3 protein: CASSMILGGEQFF. Here the CDR3 DNA reads TGTGCCAGCAGCATGATACTAGGTGGTGAGCAGTTCTTC.